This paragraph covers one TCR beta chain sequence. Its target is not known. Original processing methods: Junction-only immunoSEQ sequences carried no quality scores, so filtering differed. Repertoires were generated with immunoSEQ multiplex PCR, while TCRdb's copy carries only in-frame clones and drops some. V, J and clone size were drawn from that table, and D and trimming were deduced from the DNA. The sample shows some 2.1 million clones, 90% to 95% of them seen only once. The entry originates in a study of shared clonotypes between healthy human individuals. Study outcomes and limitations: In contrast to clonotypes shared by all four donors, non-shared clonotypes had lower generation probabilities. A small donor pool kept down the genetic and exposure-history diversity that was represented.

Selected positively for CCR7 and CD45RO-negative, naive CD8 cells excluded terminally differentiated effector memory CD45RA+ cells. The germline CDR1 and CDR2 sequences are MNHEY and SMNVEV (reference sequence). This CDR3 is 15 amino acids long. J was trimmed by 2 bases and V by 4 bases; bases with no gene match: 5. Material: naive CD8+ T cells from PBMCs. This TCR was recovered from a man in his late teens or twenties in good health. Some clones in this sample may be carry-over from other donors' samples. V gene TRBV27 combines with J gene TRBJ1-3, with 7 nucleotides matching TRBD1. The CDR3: CASSSQGTTGNTIYF. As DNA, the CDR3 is TGTGCCAGCAGTTCACAGGGGACTACTGGAAACACCATATATTTT.